These T cell receptor beta chains were read from a single sample in a study of naive and memory T cell subsets. TCRdb analysed the UMI-ligation and nested PCR reads with MiXCR anew, one entry per CDR3 protein. This table holds over 65,000 distinct CDR3 sequences, about 9.9% found once. The sequenced material came from naive CD8+ T cells from blood. These receptors were obtained from a human donor in good health. Both conserved end residues are part of each CDR3. The D gene is left open where the match is weak. Rows give clone size only sometimes, using once, few, many, or a class for an expanded clone.

D gene	clone size	V gene	J gene	CDR3 protein	CDR3 DNA
TRBD1	many	TRBV14	TRBJ2-1	CASRRQGLWDEQFF	TGTGCCAGCAGACGACAGGGATTATGGGATGAGCAGTTCTTC
-	few	TRBV5-4	TRBJ2-7	CASSPHGTVEQYF	TGTGCCAGCAGCCCCCACGGGACTGTCGAGCAGTACTTC
-	few	TRBV10-3	TRBJ2-5	CAISRSEETQYF	TGTGCCATCTCTCGTTCTGAAGAGACCCAGTACTTC
-	-	TRBV28	TRBJ2-3	CASSFPGSTDTQYF	TGTGCCAGCAGTTTTCCGGGAAGCACAGATACGCAGTATTTT
-	-	TRBV29-1	TRBJ2-7	CSADGDTGGEQYF	TGCAGCGCTGATGGGGACACGGGCGGCGAGCAGTACTTC
TRBD1	many	TRBV4-3	TRBJ2-1	CASSQDGHRGTYNEQFF	TGCGCCAGCAGCCAAGACGGCCACAGGGGTACCTACAATGAGCAGTTCTTC
-	-	TRBV20-1	TRBJ2-7	CSARDGGTHSYEQYF	TGCAGTGCTAGAGATGGGGGGACTCACTCCTACGAGCAGTACTTC
-	many	TRBV6-2/TRBV6-3	TRBJ2-7	CASTSSYEQYF	TGTGCCAGCACCTCCTCTTACGAGCAGTACTTC
-	many	TRBV4-1	TRBJ2-3	CASSQVGSGATDTQYF	TGCGCCAGCAGCCAAGTGGGAAGCGGCGCCACAGATACGCAGTATTTT
TRBD1	-	TRBV5-1	TRBJ2-7	CASSVGQGNYEQYF	TGCGCCAGCAGCGTGGGACAGGGGAACTACGAGCAGTACTTC
-	many	TRBV6-1	TRBJ1-5	CASSEVGLVGRLEPQHF	TGTGCCAGCAGTGAAGTAGGCCTCGTTGGGAGGTTAGAGCCCCAGCATTTT
-	many	TRBV12-5	TRBJ2-7	CASGTNFYEQYF	TGTGCTAGTGGTACTAATTTTTACGAGCAGTACTTC
TRBD2	many	TRBV4-2	TRBJ2-3	CASSHILAGEKDTQYF	TGTGCCAGCAGCCATATTTTGGCGGGAGAGAAAGATACGCAGTATTTT
-	few	TRBV27	TRBJ1-1	CASSLGGSEAFF	TGTGCCAGCAGTTTAGGGGGGAGTGAAGCTTTCTTT
TRBD1	many	TRBV25-1	TRBJ2-5	CASSEFLQGDESQYF	TGTGCCAGCAGTGAATTTTTACAGGGGGATGAGTCCCAGTACTTC
-	few	TRBV12-3/TRBV12-4	TRBJ2-5	CASTIGNQETQYF	TGTGCCAGCACCATAGGGAACCAAGAGACCCAGTACTTC
TRBD2	many	TRBV7-9	TRBJ2-2	CASPRGGRLFF	TGTGCCAGCCCACGGGGGGGACGGCTGTTTTTT
TRBD1	many	TRBV5-6	TRBJ2-7	CASSPGQGNYEQYF	TGTGCCAGCAGCCCCGGACAGGGTAACTACGAGCAGTACTTC
TRBD2	few	TRBV28	TRBJ2-3	CASSLLAGGGADTQYF	TGTGCCAGCAGCCTCCTAGCGGGAGGCGGGGCAGATACGCAGTATTTT
TRBD1	-	TRBV9	TRBJ1-2	CASRSGTGDHGYTF	TGTGCCAGCAGGAGTGGGACAGGGGACCATGGCTACACCTTC
-	many	TRBV29-1	TRBJ2-2	CSAIQVTGELFF	TGCAGCGCTATACAGGTCACCGGGGAGCTGTTTTTT
-	-	TRBV29-1	TRBJ2-1	CSVDRAASGRDEQFF	TGCAGCGTTGACAGGGCGGCTAGTGGACGGGATGAGCAGTTCTTC
-	many	TRBV30	TRBJ2-7	CAWSHLTDSNPYEQYF	TGTGCCTGGAGTCACCTTACCGACAGTAATCCCTACGAGCAGTACTTC
-	few	TRBV7-8	TRBJ2-6	CASIKTSGANVLTF	TGTGCCAGTATAAAGACCTCTGGGGCCAACGTCCTGACTTTC
TRBD1	-	TRBV7-9	TRBJ2-1	CASSLAPRGHNEQFF	TGTGCCAGCAGCTTAGCCCCCAGGGGGCACAATGAGCAGTTCTTC
-	many	TRBV6-6	TRBJ2-5	CASSVQRSSETQYF	TGTGCCAGCAGCGTCCAGCGGTCGTCCGAGACCCAGTACTTC
TRBD1	few	TRBV27	TRBJ2-7	CASSRRDSSGYEQYF	TGTGCCAGCAGCCGCCGGGACAGTTCAGGCTACGAGCAGTACTTC
-	-	TRBV9	TRBJ1-4	CASSETGTNEKLFF	TGTGCCAGCAGCGAGACAGGAACTAATGAAAAACTGTTTTTT
-	many	TRBV6-6	TRBJ2-1	CASSYGDPEQFF	TGTGCCAGCAGTTACGGGGACCCTGAGCAGTTCTTC
-	-	TRBV5-1	TRBJ2-1	CASSLAEVGGFDEQFF	TGCGCCAGCAGCTTGGCCGAAGTTGGGGGGTTTGATGAGCAGTTCTTC
TRBD2	few	TRBV11-2	TRBJ2-1	CASSLGLAGRYNEQFF	TGTGCCAGCAGCTTGGGACTAGCGGGTCGTTACAATGAGCAGTTCTTC
-	few	TRBV7-9	TRBJ2-7	CASSPEAGTDRYEQYF	TGTGCCAGCAGCCCAGAGGCTGGGACCGATCGCTACGAGCAGTACTTC
TRBD2	-	TRBV30	TRBJ2-2	CAWSPGGREAGELFF	TGTGCCTGGAGTCCCGGGGGGAGGGAGGCCGGGGAGCTGTTTTTT
TRBD2	few	TRBV25-1	TRBJ2-3	CASSEGLAGLSTDTQYF	TGTGCCAGCAGTGAGGGACTAGCGGGATTAAGCACAGATACGCAGTATTTT
-	-	TRBV10-3	TRBJ2-1	CAIVYVGGGANEQFF	TGTGCCATCGTTTACGTGGGAGGGGGAGCGAATGAGCAGTTCTTC
TRBD1	-	TRBV11-3	TRBJ2-5	CASSPDRGEETQYF	TGTGCCAGCAGCCCCGACAGGGGAGAAGAGACCCAGTACTTC
TRBD2	-	TRBV4-3	TRBJ2-7	CASSQVRTSGSYEQYF	TGCGCCAGCAGCCAAGTCCGGACTAGCGGGAGTTACGAGCAGTACTTC
TRBD1	many	TRBV29-1	TRBJ1-3	CSVAEFKQGLGGNTIYF	TGCAGCGTTGCAGAATTCAAACAGGGGCTGGGGGGAAACACCATATATTTT
TRBD1	few	TRBV7-9	TRBJ2-7	CASSGPGGSYEQYF	TGTGCCAGCAGCGGGCCAGGGGGCAGCTACGAGCAGTACTTC
-	few	TRBV5-5	TRBJ1-1	CASSLTGAEAFF	TGTGCCAGCAGCTTAACGGGGGCTGAAGCTTTCTTT
TRBD1	-	TRBV12-3/TRBV12-4	TRBJ2-7	CASSLGRTGGGEQYF	TGTGCCAGCAGTTTAGGTCGGACAGGGGGCGGCGAGCAGTACTTC
TRBD2	-	TRBV29-1	TRBJ2-1	CSVLTSGRTYNEQFF	TGCAGCGTGTTAACTAGCGGGAGAACCTACAATGAGCAGTTCTTC
-	-	TRBV5-5	TRBJ1-2	CASTGGGLRIGYTF	TGTGCCAGCACCGGGGGCGGGCTCAGGATTGGCTACACCTTC
-	many	TRBV13	TRBJ1-1	CASSPGVNTEAFF	TGTGCCAGCAGCCCCGGGGTGAACACTGAAGCTTTCTTT
-	many	TRBV4-1	TRBJ2-1	CASSQGPNEQFF	TGCGCCAGCAGCCAAGGTCCAAATGAGCAGTTCTTC
TRBD1	few	TRBV7-9	TRBJ1-2	CASSLGGQGMNYGYTF	TGTGCCAGCAGCTTAGGCGGACAGGGAATGAACTATGGCTACACCTTC
-	many	TRBV9	TRBJ2-7	CASSPGLDSYEQYF	TGTGCCAGCAGCCCGGGACTGGATTCCTACGAGCAGTACTTC